These 18 T cell receptor beta chains came from one sample sequenced in a study of beta chain features in type 1 diabetes. Study-level points and caveats: Moderately but significantly shorter TCRB CDR3s were found in Type 1 diabetes patients in all four CD4+ subsets.

Sequencing targeted expressed TCRB transcripts, as all isolated RNA had been reverse transcribed. Clones were sequenced by immunoSEQ multiplex PCR, and TCRdb holds only the in-frame ones, with some missing. Among over 650,000 clones listed, around an eighth were seen once. No cognate antigen is known for these TCRs. Material: naive CD4+ T cells from blood. These receptors all stem from a man between 18 and 35 years old with type 1 diabetes.

The rearrangement joins TRBV6-5 to TRBJ1-2; D gene ambiguous. The CDR3 loop spans 13 amino acids. From germline, CDR1 is MNHEY and CDR2 SVGAGI. Trimming stripped 5 bases from V and 8 bases from J, with 15 bases between. The CDR3, as DNA: TGTGCCAGCAGTGTATTGGGTTCGGAGGGCTACACCTTC. This translates into CASSVLGSEGYTF.

The rearrangement links TRBV4-2 to TRBJ2-2; D gene uncertain. The CDR3 extends over 15 amino acids. V was cut by 1 base and J by 6 bases, with 12 bases left in between. CDR1 and CDR2 (germline): LGHNA, YNFKEQ. DNA for the CDR3: TGTGCCAGCAGCCAAGCGACCCCTTCTGCCGGGGAGCTGTTTTTT. This translates into CASSQATPSAGELFF.

Concerning this clone: Other DNA sequences within the sample encode an identical CDR3. The V gene is TRBV7-2, the J gene TRBJ1-2; no clear D gene. CDR3 length: 14 residues. Trimming cost V 5 bases and J 5 bases, with 15 bases left between them. Per the germline V gene, CDR1 is SGHTA and CDR2 is FQGNSA. The CDR3 region is CASSPRTGGYGYTF. In nucleotides, the CDR3 is TGTGCCAGCAGCCCCCGGACGGGAGGGTATGGCTACACCTTC.

This clone was counted only a few times. The rearrangement links TRBV4-1 to TRBJ1-2; 10 bases align to TRBD1. The J segment lost 5 bases and the V segment lost 5 bases, leaving 8 bases of the junction unmatched. This CDR3 contains 15 residues. CDR1 and CDR2 (germline): MGHRA, YSYEKL. CDR3 bases: TGCGCCAGCAGCACTGGACAGGGGGTACAATATGGCTACACCTTC. It is translated as CASSTGQGVQYGYTF.

The rearrangement joins TRBV5-1 to TRBJ2-5, with D unresolved. Germline CDR1 SGHRS, CDR2 YFSETQ. The CDR3 loop spans 15 amino acids. V was trimmed by 1 base and J by 5 bases, leaving 15 bases between them. The CDR3 region has the DNA TGCGCCAGCAGCTTGCCGGGCCCCGCGTCGGAGACCCAGTACTTC. This sequence encodes CASSLPGPASETQYF.

This clone has more than one count but fewer than ten. The chain combines TRBV30 with TRBJ1-1; D unresolved. The CDR3 runs to 13 residues. Germline V gene sequence: CDR1 GTSNPN, CDR2 SVGIG (reference sequence). With 0 bases removed from V and 8 bases from J, the gap between germline ends came to 13 bases. The CDR3 is CAWSVASYSEAFF. The DNA of the CDR3 is TGTGCCTGGAGTGTAGCCAGCTACAGCGAAGCTTTCTTT.

This rearrangement joins TRBV7-2 to TRBJ1-2; 7 bases match TRBD1. Trimming removed 6 bases from V and 7 bases from J; junction bases left unmatched: 8. The CDR3 has 13 amino acids. Germline V gene data show CDR1 as SGHTA and CDR2 as FQGNSA. DNA of the CDR3: TGTGCCAGCAGTCCGACAGGGATTAGTGGCTACACCTTC. This gives the protein CASSPTGISGYTF.

V gene TRBV7-2 combines with J gene TRBJ2-3; a possible D gene is TRBD2 (5 bases). This CDR3 has 16 amino acids. Trimming took off 1 base at V and 2 bases at J, with 13 bases between the two ends. Germline CDR1 and CDR2: SGHTA and FQGNSA. Written as DNA, the CDR3 is TGTGCCAGCAGCTTAGGGATGAGGGCCGTCACAGATACGCAGTATTTT. It is translated as CASSLGMRAVTDTQYF.

This clone showed up just a few times. The gene calls are TRBV14 and TRBJ2-7; 8 bases map to TRBD1. The CDR3 contains 14 residues. Germline loops: CDR1 SGHDN, CDR2 FVKESK. Trimming at V came to 2 bases and at J to 1 base, leaving 1 base not matched to a gene. This chain's CDR3 is CASSQNRGSYEQYF. Here the CDR3 DNA reads TGTGCCAGCAGCCAAAACAGGGGGTCCTACGAGCAGTACTTC. Complete variable domain (other parts from reference TRBV14 and TRBJ2-7): EAGVTQFPSHSVIEKGQTVTLRCDPISGHDNLYWYRRVMGKEIKFLLHFVKESKQDESGMPNNRFLAERTGGTYSTLKVQPAELEDSGVYFCASSQNRGSYEQYFGPGTRLTVT.

This clone was counted between two and nine times. The sample holds other DNA sequences that translate to the same CDR3. The V and J genes are TRBV18 and TRBJ2-7; a possible D gene is TRBD2 (5 bases). V was clipped by 0 bases and J by 1 base, with 7 bases between them. The CDR3 spans 14 residues. Germline-derived CDR1 and CDR2 are KGHSH and LQKENI. The CDR3 nucleotides read TGTGCCAGCTCACCACCGGGAGATTCCTACGAGCAGTACTTC. It yields the protein CASSPPGDSYEQYF.

This clone turned up a few times. This chain joins TRBV5-6 and TRBJ1-1; no definite D call. Per germline, CDR1 SGHDT and CDR2 YYEEEE. This CDR3 comprises 9 residues. V was shortened by 3 bases and J by 6 bases, with 0 bases between the two germline ends. The CDR3 reads CASSSEAFF. CDR3 in DNA: TGTGCCAGCAGCTCTGAAGCTTTCTTT.

The rearrangement links TRBV6-5 to TRBJ2-3, with D perhaps being TRBD1 or TRBD2 (5 bases each). The germline CDR1 and CDR2 sequences are MNHEY and SVGAGI. This CDR3 contains 14 residues. The V and J ends lost 8 bases and 1 base respectively, with 13 bases between them. CDR3 protein: CASRKRGRTDTQYF. CDR3 DNA: TGTGCCAGCCGAAAGAGGGGACGCACAGATACGCAGTATTTT.

This clone was observed a few times. J is TRBJ2-5 and V is TRBV7-9; D uncertain. The CDR3 sequence is 12 residues long. V lost 5 bases and J lost 1, with 5 bases in between. Per germline, CDR1 SEHNR and CDR2 FQNEAQ (reference sequence). The CDR3 sequence: CASSPIQETQYF. In nucleotides, the CDR3 is TGTGCCAGCAGCCCTATCCAAGAGACCCAGTACTTC.

This clone occurred a few times. This chain joins TRBV6-5 and TRBJ2-7; TRBD1 is a possible D gene (6 bases). Germline V gene lookup returns CDR1 MNHEY and CDR2 SVGAGI. V lost 6 bases and J lost 2, with 14 bases in between. The CDR3 length is 14 residues. The CDR3 region is CASRRTVSTYEQYF. In DNA form, the CDR3 reads TGTGCCAGCAGGAGGACAGTTTCTACCTACGAGCAGTACTTC.

In its sample, this clone was seen a few times. The chain uses TRBV30 and TRBJ2-3, with TRBD2 identical over 9 bases. The CDR3 contains 13 residues. Germline V gene sequence: CDR1 GTSNPN, CDR2 SVGIG (reference sequence). Trimming cost V 8 bases and J 5 bases; bases outside gene matches: 8. CDR3: CARASGAGDTQYF. CDR3 DNA: TGTGCCCGGGCTAGCGGGGCCGGAGATACGCAGTATTTT.

This clone has a handful of counts. The chain recombines TRBV6-5 with TRBJ2-1; 9 bases are shared with TRBD2. The CDR3 totals 13 residues. The ends lost 8 bases at V and 2 bases at J; junction bases unmatched: 1. CDR1 MNHEY and CDR2 SVGAGI come from the germline V gene. CDR3 amino acids: CASAGGPYNEQFF. CDR3 coding DNA: TGTGCCAGCGCGGGGGGGCCCTACAATGAGCAGTTCTTC.

A few counts support this clone. The gene calls are TRBV5-1 and TRBJ2-5; TRBD1 matches 8 bases. This CDR3 comprises 14 residues. The ends lost 3 bases at V and 2 bases at J; junction bases unmatched: 3. The germline V gene encodes CDR1 SGHRS and CDR2 YFSETQ. The CDR3 region is CASSSGTGQETQYF. CDR3 nucleotide sequence: TGCGCCAGCAGCTCCGGGACAGGTCAAGAGACCCAGTACTTC. The entire variable domain, with the rest obtained from reference TRBV5-1 and TRBJ2-5, is as follows: KAGVTQTPRYLIKTRGQQVTLSCSPISGHRSVSWYQQTPGQGLQFLFEYFSETQRNKGNFPGRFSGRQFSNSRSEMNVSTLELGDSALYLCASSSGTGQETQYFGPGTRLLVL.

This clone turned up a few times. This chain links TRBV6-5 with TRBJ1-2; possible D gene TRBD1, 5 bases. The CDR3 totals 13 residues. Germline CDR1 is MNHEY and CDR2 is SVGAGI. Between the trimmed V and J ends, which lost 4 bases and 4 bases, there was a span of 10 bases. Here the CDR3 reads CASSFFQGYGYTF. The CDR3 DNA follows: TGTGCCAGCAGTTTTTTCCAGGGCTATGGCTACACCTTC.